This T cell receptor beta chain was identified during a study of blood T cell repertoires in COVID-19. Germline CDR1 is SNHLY and CDR2 is FYNNEI. CDR3 length: 15 amino acids. Trimming removed 5 bases from V and 3 bases from J; junction bases left unmatched: 8. In the source study's methods: Amplification with reference gene primers provided the estimates of nucleated cell counts. Clones were sequenced by immunoSEQ multiplex PCR, and TCRdb holds only the in-frame ones, with some missing. That table gives V, J and clone size, and the DNA gave D and trimming. The sample yields 250,000 to 350,000 clones, about 90% seen once.

Sequenced input: peripheral blood. The chain has TRBV2 and TRBJ2-7; 9 nucleotides match TRBD2. The sequence was collected from a woman aged 25 to 39 with COVID-19, enrolled during active disease. This CDR3 reads CASSLLAGSFYEQYF. CDR3 bases: TGTGCCAGCAGTTTACTAGCGGGCTCATTCTACGAGCAGTACTTC.